One TCR beta chain is described in this entry. Its recognized antigen is unknown. Within one base of it there is no much larger clone, and no base qualities were kept. Each collaborating institution followed its own protocols to collect whole blood in K2EDTA tubes. Collaborator samples were shipped for TCRbeta analysis as frozen whole blood, isolated PBMCs, or DNA extracted from either sample type. This sample is drawn from a study of blood T cell repertoires in COVID-19 (TCRdb year 2020). Context from the whole study: The collaborator samples originated in the United States, Italy and Spain and spanned the acute and convalescent phases of COVID-19. The material from the prospective study consisted of cDNA or gDNA derived from T cells, B-cell-depleted T cells, or PBMCs. Deeply sampled blood TCRbeta repertoires from subjects exposed to, actively infected with, or recovered from COVID-19 were included in the dataset. The repertoires were released in a freely available public database meant as a resource for research on the immune response to SARS-CoV-2. Samples came from the ongoing ImmuneRACE study (first 160 participants) plus 1,254 subjects from 6 global collaborators. The sample metadata nearly always contained a de-identified subject ID, COVID-19 status, age in years and sex. Where available, HLA class I and class II types were taken from metadata supplied by the sample provider and were not determined by assay-based typing. Findings and caveats that apply to the study as a whole: The amount of clinical and demographic metadata varied by source and participant and was provided uncurated.

TCRbeta CDR3 regions were amplified from genomic DNA by means of the immunoSEQ Assay, a bias-controlled multiplex PCR. Regarding the original processing steps: The number of nucleated cells in each sample was estimated from the amplification of reference gene primers within the assay. To quantify the absolute abundance of each unique TCRbeta CDR3 rearrangement, sequence reads were collapsed and filtered. For each sample, productive Simpson clonality was calculated as the square root of Simpson's diversity index across productive rearrangements. The source is immuneACCESS, and TCRdb retained only in-frame sequences with V and J called. Part of the clones is not carried over; for the studies checked, unresolved V genes explain less than half of this, and the remainder is unexplained. The V and J calls and clone size come from that table; D and trimming were worked out from the DNA. Here the sample has 250,000 to 350,000 clones; roughly 88% occur a single time. The ten top clones hold approximately 1.5% of the sample.

The sample was peripheral blood. This receptor was obtained from a woman aged 45-65 years with acute or convalescent COVID-19.

The sequence in DNA is TGTGCCAGCTCACCCCGGGACAGCAACACTGAAGCTTTCTTT. It translates to CASSPRDSNTEAFF. The rearrangement combines TRBV18 with TRBJ1-1, and 7 bases in between align with TRBD1. Counted from cysteine to phenylalanine, this CDR3 has 14 amino acids. Only CDR3 DNA is held: 42 bases, read in frame from base 1. As encoded in the germline V gene, CDR1 is KGHSH while CDR2 is LQKENI. Relative to germline, V is missing 3 bases and J is missing 2 bases, with 3 bases of the junction outside any gene match.